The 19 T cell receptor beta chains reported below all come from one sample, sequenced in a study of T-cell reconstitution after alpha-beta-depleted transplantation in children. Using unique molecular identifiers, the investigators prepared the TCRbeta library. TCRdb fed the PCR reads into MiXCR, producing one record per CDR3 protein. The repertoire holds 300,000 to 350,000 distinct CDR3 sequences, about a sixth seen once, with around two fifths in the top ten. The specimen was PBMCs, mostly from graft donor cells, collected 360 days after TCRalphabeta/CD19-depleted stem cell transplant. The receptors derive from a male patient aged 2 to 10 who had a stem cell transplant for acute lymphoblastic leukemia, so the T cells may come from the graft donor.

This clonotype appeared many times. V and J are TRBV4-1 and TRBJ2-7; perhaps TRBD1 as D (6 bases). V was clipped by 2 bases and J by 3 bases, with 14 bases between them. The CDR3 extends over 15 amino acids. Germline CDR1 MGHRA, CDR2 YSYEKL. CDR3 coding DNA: TGCGCCAGCAGCCAACTACAGGGCGATCTCTACGAGCAGTACTTC. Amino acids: CASSQLQGDLYEQYF.

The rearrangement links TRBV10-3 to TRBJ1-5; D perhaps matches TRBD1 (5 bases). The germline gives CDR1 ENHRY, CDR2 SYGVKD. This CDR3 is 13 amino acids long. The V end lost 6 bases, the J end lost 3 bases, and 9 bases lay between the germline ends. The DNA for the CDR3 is TGTGCCATCAGGGGGGGGGTCAATCAGCCCCAGCATTTT. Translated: CAIRGGVNQPQHF.

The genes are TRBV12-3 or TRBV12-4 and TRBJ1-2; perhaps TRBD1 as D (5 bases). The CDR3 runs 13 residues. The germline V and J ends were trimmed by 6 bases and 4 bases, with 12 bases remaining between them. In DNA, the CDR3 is TGTGCCAGCAGCGTAGGGGCCCCCTATGGCTACACCTTC. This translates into CASSVGAPYGYTF.

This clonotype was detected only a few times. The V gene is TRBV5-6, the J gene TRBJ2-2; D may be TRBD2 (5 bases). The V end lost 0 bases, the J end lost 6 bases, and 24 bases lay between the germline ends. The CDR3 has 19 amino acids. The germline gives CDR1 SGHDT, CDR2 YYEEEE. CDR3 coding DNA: TGTGCCAGCAGCTTGGAGGGCGGTTTTTGGAGCGGTTCGGCCGGGGAGCTGTTTTTT. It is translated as CASSLEGGFWSGSAGELFF.

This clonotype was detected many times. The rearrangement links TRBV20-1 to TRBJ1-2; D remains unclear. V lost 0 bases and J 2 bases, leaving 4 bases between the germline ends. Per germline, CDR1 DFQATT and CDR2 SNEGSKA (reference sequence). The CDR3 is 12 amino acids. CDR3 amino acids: CSAREGNYGYTF. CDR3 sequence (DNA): TGCAGTGCTAGAGAAGGGAACTATGGCTACACCTTC.

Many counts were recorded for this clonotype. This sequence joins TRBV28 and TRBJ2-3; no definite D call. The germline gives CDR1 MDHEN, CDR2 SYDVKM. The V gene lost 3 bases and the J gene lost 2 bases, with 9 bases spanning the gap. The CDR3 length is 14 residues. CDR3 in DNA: TGTGCCAGCAGTTTGGGGATTGTCACAGATACGCAGTATTTT. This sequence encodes CASSLGIVTDTQYF.

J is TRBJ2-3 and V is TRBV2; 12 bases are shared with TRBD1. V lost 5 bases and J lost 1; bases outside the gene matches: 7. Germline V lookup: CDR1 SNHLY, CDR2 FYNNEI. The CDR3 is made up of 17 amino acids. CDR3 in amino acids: CASSTPGQGARTDTQYF. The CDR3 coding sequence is TGTGCCAGCAGTACCCCGGGACAGGGGGCGCGCACAGATACGCAGTATTTT.

CDR3 DNA sequence: TGTGCCAGCAGTACCCCAATTAAAGACCTGACTTTC. It codes for CASSTPIKDLTF. The chain has TRBV12-3 or TRBV12-4 and TRBJ2-6; no definite D call. V was pared by 5 bases and J by 15 bases, with 14 bases between. This CDR3 spans 12 amino acids.

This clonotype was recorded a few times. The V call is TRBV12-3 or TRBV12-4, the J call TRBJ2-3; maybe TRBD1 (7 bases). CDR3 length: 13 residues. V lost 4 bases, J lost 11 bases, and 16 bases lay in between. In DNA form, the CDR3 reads TGTGCCAGCAGTTGGACAGGCGGGACTCAGCAGTATTTT. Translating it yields CASSWTGGTQQYF.

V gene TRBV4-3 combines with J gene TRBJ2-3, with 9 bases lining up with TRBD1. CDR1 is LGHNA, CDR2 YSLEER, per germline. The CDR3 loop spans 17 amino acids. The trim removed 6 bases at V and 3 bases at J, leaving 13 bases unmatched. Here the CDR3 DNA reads TGCGCCAGCAGTAGCGGATGGGGGACAGGGAGTACAGATACGCAGTATTTT. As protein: CASSSGWGTGSTDTQYF.

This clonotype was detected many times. CDR3 sequence: CAIHRGRGTGELFF. CDR3 bases: TGTGCCATCCACAGGGGGCGAGGCACCGGGGAGCTGTTTTTT. The gene calls are TRBV10-3 and TRBJ2-2, with TRBD1 matching over 9 bases. V lost 8 bases and J lost 4; bases outside the gene matches: 5. The CDR3 is 14 residues long. Germline V gene data show CDR1 as ENHRY and CDR2 as SYGVKD.

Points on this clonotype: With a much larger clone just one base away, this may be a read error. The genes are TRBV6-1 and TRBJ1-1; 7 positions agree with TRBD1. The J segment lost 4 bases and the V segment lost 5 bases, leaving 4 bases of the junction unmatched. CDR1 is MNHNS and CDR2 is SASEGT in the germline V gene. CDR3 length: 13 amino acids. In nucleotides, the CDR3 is TGTGCCAGCAGTCGACAGGGAGGCACTGAAGCTTTCTTT. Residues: CASSRQGGTEAFF.

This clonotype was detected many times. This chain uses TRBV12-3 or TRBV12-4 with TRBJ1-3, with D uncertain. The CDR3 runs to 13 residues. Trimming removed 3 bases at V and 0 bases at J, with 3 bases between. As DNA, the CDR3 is TGTGCCAGCAGTTTTAACTCTGGAAACACCATATATTTT. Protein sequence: CASSFNSGNTIYF.

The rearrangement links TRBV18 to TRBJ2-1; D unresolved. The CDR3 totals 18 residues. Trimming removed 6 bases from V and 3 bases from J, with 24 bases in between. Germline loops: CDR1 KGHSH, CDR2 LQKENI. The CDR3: CASSPLDSTPTFYNEQFF. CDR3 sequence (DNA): TGTGCCAGCTCGCCCCTAGACTCCACTCCAACCTTCTACAATGAGCAGTTCTTC.

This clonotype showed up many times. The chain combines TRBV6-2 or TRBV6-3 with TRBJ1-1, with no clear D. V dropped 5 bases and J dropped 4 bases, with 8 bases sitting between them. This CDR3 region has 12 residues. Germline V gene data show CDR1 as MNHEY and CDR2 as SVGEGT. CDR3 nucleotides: TGTGCCAGCAGTCCCGGCGGCACTGAAGCTTTCTTT. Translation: CASSPGGTEAFF.

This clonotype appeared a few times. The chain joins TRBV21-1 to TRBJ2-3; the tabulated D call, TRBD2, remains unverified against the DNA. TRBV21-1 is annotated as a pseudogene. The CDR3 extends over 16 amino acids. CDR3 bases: TGTGCCAGCAGCCACGGACTAGCGGGGAGCACAGATACGCAGTATTTT. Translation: CASSHGLAGSTDTQYF.

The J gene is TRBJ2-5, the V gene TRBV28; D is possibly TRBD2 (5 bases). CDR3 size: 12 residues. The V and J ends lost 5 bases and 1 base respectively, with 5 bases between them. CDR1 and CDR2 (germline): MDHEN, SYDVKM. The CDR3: CASSEGQETQYF. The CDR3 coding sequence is TGTGCCAGCAGTGAGGGCCAAGAGACCCAGTACTTC.

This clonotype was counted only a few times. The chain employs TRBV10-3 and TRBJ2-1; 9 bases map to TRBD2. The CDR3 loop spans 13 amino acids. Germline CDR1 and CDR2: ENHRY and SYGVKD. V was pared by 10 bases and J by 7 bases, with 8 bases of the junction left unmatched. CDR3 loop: CATRTSGLNEQFF. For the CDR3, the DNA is TGTGCCACGAGAACTAGCGGGCTAAATGAGCAGTTCTTC.

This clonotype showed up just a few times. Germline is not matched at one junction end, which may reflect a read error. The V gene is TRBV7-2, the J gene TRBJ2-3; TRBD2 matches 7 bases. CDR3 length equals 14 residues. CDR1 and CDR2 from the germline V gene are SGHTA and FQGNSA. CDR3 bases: TGTGCCAGCAGCGTAGCGGGTTTACTAGATACGCAGTATTTT. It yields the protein CASSVAGLLDTQYF.